Listed below are T cell receptor beta chains from one sample, sequenced in a study of OX40 agonist ivuxolimab in advanced cancers. Here immunoSEQ multiplex PCR was the method, and the copy in TCRdb shows in-frame clones only, minus some. The sample yields about 53,000 clones, approximately 88% seen once. This specimen was CD4+ or CD8+ T cells sorted from blood, taken in a trial of the OX40 agonist ivuxolimab. These receptors originate from an adult with an advanced solid tumor such as melanoma, head and neck, liver or kidney cancer. Each CDR3 is given with its conserved first and last residue. A D gene is named only where the DNA matches it firmly. Size is stated for part of the rows, as once, few or many counts, or as a class when the clone is expanded.

clone_size: .
d_call: .
j_call: TRBJ2-7
v_call: TRBV11-2
cdr3_aa: CASSPVAVSSYEQYF
cdr3_nt: TGTGCCAGCAGCCCAGTCGCGGTGAGCTCCTACGAGCAGTACTTC

clone_size: .
d_call: TRBD2
j_call: TRBJ2-1
v_call: TRBV7-3
cdr3_aa: CASSLGLAGGLGEQFF
cdr3_nt: TGTGCCAGCAGCTTAGGACTAGCGGGAGGCTTAGGTGAGCAGTTCTTC

clone_size: .
d_call: .
j_call: TRBJ2-1
v_call: TRBV2
cdr3_aa: CASRPRLVVGGMGRYNEQFF
cdr3_nt: TGTGCCAGCAGACCCCGCTTGGTAGTAGGGGGGATGGGTCGATACAATGAGCAGTTCTTC

clone_size: once
d_call: .
j_call: TRBJ2-2
v_call: TRBV2
cdr3_aa: CASSLGLDTGELFF
cdr3_nt: TGTGCCAGCAGTCTCGGATTAGACACCGGGGAGCTGTTTTTT

clone_size: .
d_call: .
j_call: TRBJ2-7
v_call: TRBV30
cdr3_aa: CAWSERPTPYEQYF
cdr3_nt: TGTGCCTGGAGTGAGCGGCCAACGCCCTACGAGCAGTACTTC

clone_size: .
d_call: .
j_call: TRBJ2-5
v_call: TRBV28
cdr3_aa: CASSRRNQETQYF
cdr3_nt: TGTGCCAGCAGCCGACGGAACCAAGAGACCCAGTACTTC

clone_size: .
d_call: .
j_call: TRBJ1-3
v_call: TRBV6-1
cdr3_aa: CASSEAWASLGNTIYF
cdr3_nt: TGTGCCAGCAGTGAAGCGTGGGCTTCCCTTGGAAACACCATATATTTT

clone_size: .
d_call: .
j_call: TRBJ2-5
v_call: TRBV5-4
cdr3_aa: CASSLAGVAQETQYF
cdr3_nt: TGTGCCAGCAGCTTGGCCGGAGTTGCCCAAGAGACCCAGTACTTC

clone_size: .
d_call: TRBD2
j_call: TRBJ2-7
v_call: TRBV30
cdr3_aa: CAWSRGLATDEQYF
cdr3_nt: TGTGCCTGGAGCAGGGGACTAGCAACCGACGAGCAGTACTTC

clone_size: .
d_call: .
j_call: TRBJ2-2
v_call: TRBV6-5
cdr3_aa: CASSRGIGELFF
cdr3_nt: TGTGCCAGCAGCCGGGGCATAGGGGAGCTGTTTTTT

clone_size: .
d_call: TRBD2
j_call: TRBJ2-1
v_call: TRBV5-1
cdr3_aa: CASSPLGTGGWSNEQFF
cdr3_nt: TGCGCCAGCAGCCCGCTAGGAACGGGAGGGTGGAGCAATGAGCAGTTCTTC

clone_size: .
d_call: .
j_call: TRBJ2-5
v_call: TRBV6-6
cdr3_aa: CASSSTPGLGTQYF
cdr3_nt: TGTGCCAGCAGTTCGACACCCGGATTGGGGACCCAGTACTTC

clone_size: .
d_call: .
j_call: TRBJ2-3
v_call: TRBV5-4
cdr3_aa: CASSLVGQGGDTQYF
cdr3_nt: TGTGCCAGCAGCTTGGTTGGGCAGGGTGGAGATACGCAGTATTTT

clone_size: .
d_call: TRBD1
j_call: TRBJ2-7
v_call: TRBV5-1
cdr3_aa: CASTPTGSYEQYF
cdr3_nt: TGCGCCAGCACGCCGACAGGGTCCTACGAGCAGTACTTC

clone_size: .
d_call: TRBD2
j_call: TRBJ2-7
v_call: TRBV11-2
cdr3_aa: CASSKIAGTYEQYF
cdr3_nt: TGTGCCAGCAGCAAAATAGCGGGAACCTACGAGCAGTACTTC

clone_size: .
d_call: .
j_call: TRBJ1-5
v_call: TRBV5-5
cdr3_aa: CASSLEGYSNQPQHF
cdr3_nt: TGTGCCAGCAGCTTGGAAGGTTATAGCAATCAGCCCCAGCATTTT

clone_size: .
d_call: TRBD2
j_call: TRBJ2-2
v_call: TRBV11-3
cdr3_aa: CASRRGRETGELFF
cdr3_nt: TGTGCCAGCCGGCGCGGGAGGGAAACCGGGGAGCTGTTTTTT

clone_size: once
d_call: .
j_call: TRBJ2-2
v_call: TRBV7-7
cdr3_aa: CASSQTTGRAGELFF
cdr3_nt: TGTGCCAGCAGCCAAACGACAGGGAGGGCCGGGGAGCTGTTTTTT

clone_size: .
d_call: .
j_call: TRBJ2-2
v_call: TRBV21-1
cdr3_aa: CASRPRGMVGRGAVF
cdr3_nt: .

clone_size: .
d_call: .
j_call: TRBJ1-2
v_call: TRBV6-1
cdr3_aa: CASSEAQGYEGYTF
cdr3_nt: TGTGCCAGCAGTGAAGCGCAAGGTTACGAGGGCTACACCTTC

clone_size: .
d_call: .
j_call: TRBJ1-3
v_call: TRBV13
cdr3_aa: CASSPMSDLSSGNTIYF
cdr3_nt: TGTGCCAGCAGCCCTATGTCCGACCTGAGCTCTGGAAACACCATATATTTT

clone_size: .
d_call: .
j_call: TRBJ1-2
v_call: TRBV5-1
cdr3_aa: CASSLETVPSFYGYTF
cdr3_nt: TGCGCCAGCAGCTTGGAGACAGTCCCCTCCTTCTATGGCTACACCTTC

clone_size: .
d_call: TRBD1
j_call: TRBJ2-7
v_call: TRBV6-5
cdr3_aa: CASTDEGDSSYEQYF
cdr3_nt: TGTGCCAGCACCGATGAGGGGGACAGCTCCTACGAGCAGTACTTC

clone_size: .
d_call: .
j_call: TRBJ1-1
v_call: TRBV7-9
cdr3_aa: CASGRGLNTEAFF
cdr3_nt: TGTGCCAGTGGCAGAGGGCTGAACACTGAAGCTTTCTTT

clone_size: .
d_call: .
j_call: TRBJ2-5
v_call: TRBV9
cdr3_aa: CASSPTPGAGETQYF
cdr3_nt: TGTGCCAGCAGCCCCACCCCCGGGGCAGGAGAGACCCAGTACTTC

clone_size: once
d_call: .
j_call: TRBJ2-6
v_call: TRBV4-1
cdr3_aa: CASSQGIISGANVLTF
cdr3_nt: TGCGCCAGCAGCCAAGGGATAATCTCTGGGGCCAACGTCCTGACTTTC

clone_size: .
d_call: .
j_call: TRBJ2-5
v_call: TRBV5-4
cdr3_aa: CASSFGAGETQYF
cdr3_nt: TGTGCCAGCAGCTTTGGGGCGGGCGAGACCCAGTACTTC

clone_size: .
d_call: .
j_call: TRBJ1-1
v_call: TRBV6-1
cdr3_aa: CASRPWEGATLEAFF
cdr3_nt: TGTGCCAGCAGGCCCTGGGAGGGCGCTACCCTTGAAGCTTTCTTT